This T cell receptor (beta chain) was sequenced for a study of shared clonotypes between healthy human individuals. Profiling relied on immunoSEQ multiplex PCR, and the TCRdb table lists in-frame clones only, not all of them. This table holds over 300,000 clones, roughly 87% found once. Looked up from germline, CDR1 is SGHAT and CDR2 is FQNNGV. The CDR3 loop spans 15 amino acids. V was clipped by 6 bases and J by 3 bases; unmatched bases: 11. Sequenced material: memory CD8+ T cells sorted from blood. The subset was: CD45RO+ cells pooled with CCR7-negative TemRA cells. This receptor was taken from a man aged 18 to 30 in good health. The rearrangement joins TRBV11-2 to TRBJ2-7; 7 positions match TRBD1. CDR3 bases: TGTGCCAGCAGTCATTCGCTGGGACAGAGCTACGAGCAGTACTTC. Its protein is CASSHSLGQSYEQYF.